This TCR beta chain appears in the sequencing data of a study of OX40 agonist ivuxolimab in advanced cancers. J lost 1 base, V lost 0 bases, and 4 bases had no gene match. This CDR3 comprises 16 residues. The V gene's germline CDR1 is LNHNV and CDR2 YYDKDF (reference sequence). Individuals having autoimmune disease history or systemic immunosuppression were not enrolled. A note on this clone: Antigen: not known.

Points from the study as a whole: There was clonal expansion of CD4+ and CD8+ blood T cells by week 6 at 0.1 to 3.0 mg/kg. CD8+ T cells showed, on average, more clonal expansion than CD4+ cells.

TCRdb's table, derived via immunoSEQ multiplex PCR, lists solely in-frame clones and lacks some. The repertoire consists of some 48,000 clones, with approximately 91% occurring once and the leading ten covering around 6.7%. The source of this sequence is an adult with an advanced solid tumor such as melanoma, head and neck, liver or kidney cancer. The sequences come from CD4+ or CD8+ T cells sorted from blood, collected in a trial of the OX40 agonist ivuxolimab. The V call is TRBV15, the J call TRBJ2-3; TRBD1 agrees at 7 bases. The CDR3 spells CATSRDPGTGTDTQYF. The CDR3 DNA sequence: TGTGCCACCAGCAGAGATCCCGGGACAGGCACAGATACGCAGTATTTT.